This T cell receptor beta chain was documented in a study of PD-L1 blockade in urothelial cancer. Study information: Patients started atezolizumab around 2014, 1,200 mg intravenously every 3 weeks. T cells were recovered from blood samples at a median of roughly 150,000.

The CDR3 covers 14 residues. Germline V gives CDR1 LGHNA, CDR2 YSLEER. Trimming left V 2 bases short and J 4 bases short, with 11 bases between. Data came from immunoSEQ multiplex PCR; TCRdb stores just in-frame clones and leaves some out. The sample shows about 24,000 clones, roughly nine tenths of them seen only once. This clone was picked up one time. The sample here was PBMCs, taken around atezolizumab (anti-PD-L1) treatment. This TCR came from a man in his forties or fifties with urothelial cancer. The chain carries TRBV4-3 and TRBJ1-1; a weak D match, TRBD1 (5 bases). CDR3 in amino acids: CASSQKLGGTEAFF. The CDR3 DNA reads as TGCGCCAGCAGCCAAAAATTGGGGGGCACTGAAGCTTTCTTT.